These 23 T cell receptor beta chains originate from one sample sequenced in a study of cytomegalovirus exposure and HLA in healthy donors (dated by TCRdb to between 2016 and 2019). Receptor libraries were prepared by the immunoSEQ multiplex PCR assay. A mixture of 60 forward primers for TCR Vbeta segments and 13 reverse primers for TCR Jbeta segments was used in the multiplex PCR. The clones in this table, taken by TCRdb from immuneACCESS, are in-frame only. Not every clone is retained; where verified, under half of the shortfall comes from an unresolved V gene, and the cause of the rest is unknown. In all, the sample holds 150,000 to 200,000 clones, and 65% to 85% of those were seen once. The ten largest clonotypes hold around 5.8% of the sample. Sample: PBMCs. Receptor source: a male donor in good health and CMV-seropositive.

The CDR3, as DNA: TGTGCCAGTAGGGAGAGCGCGGGGTCCTACGAGCAGTACTTC. It yields the protein CASRESAGSYEQYF. This sequence joins TRBV19 and TRBJ2-7; D possibly corresponds to TRBD2 (6 bases). The germline CDR1 and CDR2 sequences are LNHDA and SQIVND (reference sequence). The V gene lost 6 bases and the J gene lost 1 base, with 13 bases spanning the gap. The CDR3 is 14 amino acids. The complete variable domain, with remaining parts taken from reference TRBV19 and TRBJ2-7, reads DGGITQSPKYLFRKEGQNVTLSCEQNLNHDAMYWYRQDPGQGLRLIYYSQIVNDFQKGDIAEGYSVSREKKESFPLTVTSAQKNPTAFYLCASRESAGSYEQYFGPGTRLTVT.

This clone was observed a few times. The V gene is TRBV2, the J gene TRBJ1-4; weak D call: TRBD1 (6 bases). Trimming shortened V by 4 bases and J by 6 bases, and 12 bases separated the two germline ends. The germline gives CDR1 SNHLY, CDR2 FYNNEI. This CDR3 has 14 residues. The CDR3 sequence is CASSALDSYEKLFF. The DNA for the CDR3 is TGTGCCAGCAGTGCGCTGGACAGTTATGAAAAACTGTTTTTT.

The rearrangement links TRBV19 to TRBJ1-2, with 7 bases aligning to TRBD1. The CDR3 length is 15 residues. Trimming cost V 4 bases and J 4 bases; bases outside gene matches: 9. Germline lookup yields CDR1 LNHDA and CDR2 SQIVND (reference sequence). As DNA, the CDR3 is TGTGCCAGTAGTACCAGACAGGGTGGTTTCTATGGCTACACCTTC. Residues: CASSTRQGGFYGYTF.

The chain uses TRBV6-1 and TRBJ1-2; a possible D gene is TRBD1 (6 bases). The CDR3 is 16 amino acids. CDR1 is MNHNS, CDR2 SASEGT, per germline. V shed 0 bases and J shed 2 bases, with 13 bases lying between them. The DNA for the CDR3 is TGTGCCAGCAGTGAAGCGTTTAGACAGGTGAACTATGGCTACACCTTC. The encoded protein is CASSEAFRQVNYGYTF.

This clone was recorded once. This chain uses TRBV6-5 with TRBJ2-7; 10 bases map to TRBD2. V lost 2 bases to trimming and J lost 2 bases; unmatched junction nucleotides: 3. Germline assignment: CDR1 MNHEY and CDR2 SVGAGI. This CDR3 region has 15 residues. The CDR3, as DNA: TGTGCCAGCAGTTACAGCGGGAGGGGGCCCTACGAGCAGTACTTC. Translated, it gives CASSYSGRGPYEQYF.

The genes are TRBV7-2 and TRBJ2-1, with 11 bases aligning to TRBD2. J lost 6 bases, V lost 5 bases, and 9 bases had no gene match. Per the germline V gene, CDR1 is SGHTA and CDR2 is FQGNSA. The CDR3 sequence is 16 residues long. The CDR3 DNA follows: TGTGCCAGCAGCCGTATGACTAGCGGGATTTCCAATGAGCAGTTCTTC. Translation gives CASSRMTSGISNEQFF.

The rearrangement joins TRBV4-2 to TRBJ2-7; weak D call: TRBD2 (5 bases). Germline CDR1 and CDR2: LGHNA and YNFKEQ. Trimming took 3 bases from V and 3 from J, leaving 21 bases between them. CDR3 size: 17 residues. The CDR3 sequence: CASSHGSRAIRGYEQYF. The DNA of the CDR3 is TGTGCCAGCAGCCACGGTAGCCGGGCCATACGGGGCTACGAGCAGTACTTC.

This clone was seen a few times. V is TRBV4-2 and J is TRBJ2-5; TRBD2 agrees at 7 bases. Germline V gives CDR1 LGHNA, CDR2 YNFKEQ. V gave up 2 bases and J gave up 4 bases; unmatched junction bases: 10. The CDR3 runs 16 residues. The CDR3 sequence is CASSQRLGRESETQYF. The CDR3 DNA follows: TGTGCCAGCAGCCAACGACTAGGGCGGGAGTCAGAGACCCAGTACTTC.

V and J are TRBV9 and TRBJ2-1; 9 nucleotides match TRBD2. Trimming cost V 1 base and J 3 bases; bases outside gene matches: 2. Germline lookup yields CDR1 SGDLS and CDR2 YYNGEE. The CDR3 has 15 residues. The CDR3 region has the DNA TGTGCCAGCAGCGTAATAGCGGGGGACTACAATGAGCAGTTCTTC. This codes for CASSVIAGDYNEQFF.

The rearrangement links TRBV7-9 to TRBJ2-1; TRBD2 matches 7 bases. The CDR3 has 17 residues. Germline loops: CDR1 SEHNR, CDR2 FQNEAQ (reference sequence). With 4 bases clipped from V and 2 bases from J, the junction kept 11 bases outside the gene matches. Here the CDR3 DNA reads TGTGCCAGCAGCTCCCCCAATCCAGCGGGACCCTACAATGAGCAGTTCTTC. Amino acids: CASSSPNPAGPYNEQFF.

The chain links TRBV5-4 to TRBJ2-5; 11 bases are shared with TRBD2. CDR3 length: 15 amino acids. Germline V gene data show CDR1 as SGHNT and CDR2 as YYREEE (reference sequence). Trimming cost V 1 base and J 2 bases; bases outside gene matches: 1. The CDR3 protein is CASSLRTSGQETQYF. Written as DNA, the CDR3 is TGTGCCAGCAGCTTGCGGACTAGCGGGCAAGAGACCCAGTACTTC.

The chain uses TRBV7-6 and TRBJ2-7; a weak D match, TRBD1 (5 bases). Trimming took off 5 bases at V and 0 bases at J, with 11 bases between the two ends. CDR1 and CDR2 from the germline V gene are SGHVS and FNYEAQ. The length of the CDR3 is 14 residues. The CDR3 sequence: CASSRTLNSYEQYF. The CDR3 nucleotides read TGTGCCAGCAGCCGGACATTGAACTCCTACGAGCAGTACTTC.

This chain uses TRBV9 with TRBJ1-3; no clear D. The CDR3 length is 18 residues. Deletions cut 2 bases from V and 6 bases from J, with 24 bases between. Germline lookup yields CDR1 SGDLS and CDR2 YYNGEE. For the CDR3, the DNA is TGTGCCAGCAGCGTGGGCCCCTCGCAAACGACCCTAACAAACACCATATATTTT. Translation gives CASSVGPSQTTLTNTIYF.

V is TRBV5-8 and J is TRBJ2-3, with 8 bases lining up with TRBD2. From germline, CDR1 is SGHTS and CDR2 YDEGEE. The CDR3 covers 17 residues. V lost 0 bases, J lost 0 bases, and 6 bases stayed unmatched. DNA of the CDR3: TGTGCCAGCAGCTTGGTAGCGTCTAGCGGGAGCACAGATACGCAGTATTTT. Its protein product is CASSLVASSGSTDTQYF. The full variable domain, its missing parts supplied by reference TRBV5-8 and TRBJ2-3, is EAGVTQSPTHLIKTRGQQATLRCSPISGHTSVYWYQQALGLGLQFLLWYDEGEERNRGNFPPRFSGRQFPNYSSELNVNALELEDSALYLCASSLVASSGSTDTQYFGPGTRLTVL.

The V call is TRBV11-2, the J call TRBJ2-7, with D possibly being TRBD1 (6 bases). Trimming stripped 0 bases from V and 2 bases from J, with 11 bases between. Germline CDR1 SGHAT, CDR2 FQNNGV. The CDR3 loop spans 15 amino acids. The CDR3 DNA follows: TGTGCCAGCAGCTTAGATCAGGGGCTCGCCTACGAGCAGTACTTC. Its protein is CASSLDQGLAYEQYF.

The CDR3 loop reads CASSPSRLAGMYEQYF. The CDR3, as DNA: TGTGCCAGCAGCCCGTCCCGACTAGCGGGTATGTACGAGCAGTACTTC. The V call is TRBV7-8, the J call TRBJ2-7; the match to TRBD2 covers 10 bases. CDR1 SGHVS and CDR2 FQNEAQ come from the germline V gene. The CDR3 runs 16 residues. Trimming cost V 5 bases and J 4 bases; bases outside gene matches: 11.

The chain joins TRBV2 to TRBJ1-2; D is ambiguous. CDR3 length: 14 amino acids. V shed 5 bases and J shed 4 bases, with 14 bases lying between them. Germline lookup yields CDR1 SNHLY and CDR2 FYNNEI. Here the CDR3 DNA reads TGTGCCAGCAGTCCCCGGACTCAGATCTATGGCTACACCTTC. Its protein product is CASSPRTQIYGYTF.

This clone showed up just once. The chain couples TRBV7-2 to TRBJ1-1; possible D gene TRBD1, 6 bases. The V and J ends lost 5 bases and 7 bases respectively, with 17 bases between them. Germline CDR1 reads SGHTA; CDR2 reads FQGNSA. This CDR3 has 14 amino acids. CDR3 region: CASSLEGGVSEAFF. The CDR3, as DNA: TGTGCCAGCAGCCTAGAGGGGGGGGTTAGTGAAGCTTTCTTT.

This chain's CDR3 is CASSLATSGFTGELFF. CDR3 coding DNA: TGTGCCAGCAGCTTGGCGACTAGCGGGTTCACCGGGGAGCTGTTTTTT. The chain has TRBV5-6 and TRBJ2-2, with 10 bases fitting TRBD2. CDR1 and CDR2 (germline): SGHDT, YYEEEE. After removal of 0 bases from V and 4 bases from J, the junction contained 3 bases not matched to a gene. The CDR3 has 16 residues.

The rearrangement uses TRBV6-1 and TRBJ1-1; D gene unclear. The length of the CDR3 is 15 residues. Germline V gene sequence: CDR1 MNHNS, CDR2 SASEGT. V was pared by 3 bases and J by 5 bases, with 16 bases between. CDR3 loop: CASSDPQLGRTEAFF. As DNA, the CDR3 is TGTGCCAGCAGTGACCCCCAACTCGGTCGGACTGAAGCTTTCTTT.

This chain uses TRBV6-1 with TRBJ2-1; D perhaps matches TRBD2 (5 bases). The germline V gene encodes CDR1 MNHNS and CDR2 SASEGT. The CDR3 covers 15 residues. V gave up 0 bases and J gave up 0 bases, with 6 bases separating them. The CDR3 sequence: CASSEAGDSYNEQFF. In DNA, the CDR3 is TGTGCCAGCAGTGAAGCGGGAGACTCCTACAATGAGCAGTTCTTC.

This clone was counted between two and nine times. The genes are TRBV19 and TRBJ2-1; TRBD2 is a possible D gene (5 bases). The CDR3 runs 15 residues. Trimming shortened V by 5 bases and J by 1 base, and 12 bases separated the two germline ends. The germline V gene has CDR1 LNHDA and CDR2 SQIVND (reference sequence). The CDR3 spells CASSFRADSYNEQFF. CDR3 nucleotide sequence: TGTGCCAGTAGTTTTCGAGCGGATTCCTACAATGAGCAGTTCTTC. Full variable domain (remainder filled in from reference TRBV19 and TRBJ2-1): DGGITQSPKYLFRKEGQNVTLSCEQNLNHDAMYWYRQDPGQGLRLIYYSQIVNDFQKGDIAEGYSVSREKKESFPLTVTSAQKNPTAFYLCASSFRADSYNEQFFGPGTRLTVL.

The chain has TRBV5-1 and TRBJ2-7, with a weak D call TRBD2 (8 bases). The V and J ends lost 4 bases and 1 base respectively, with 15 bases between them. The V gene's germline CDR1 is SGHRS and CDR2 YFSETQ. The CDR3 spans 15 residues. CDR3 bases: TGCGCCAGCAGCCAGGGACAGCGGGGGTCCTACGAGCAGTACTTC. Translated, it gives CASSQGQRGSYEQYF.